The clone carrying this T cell receptor beta chain was counted at least ten times. This sample stems from a study of T-cell memory formation after mild COVID-19. The V gene end was trimmed by 4 bases and the J gene end by 3 bases; junction bases not matched to a gene: 4. The CDR3 contains 15 residues. CDR1 SGHRS and CDR2 YFSETQ come from the germline V gene. TCRdb itself ran the 5' RACE reads through MiXCR, one entry per CDR3 protein. The profile shows about 400,000 distinct CDR3 sequences, 20% to 25% of them singletons. Sequences were obtained from PBMCs or a T cell subset sorted from them (not recorded which). The receptor comes from an adult woman who had mild COVID-19 (a few samples of this study predate the infection). Cell type and time point are not known. The chain joins TRBV5-1 to TRBJ2-4; 10 positions match TRBD2. In DNA, the CDR3 is TGCGCCAGCAGCGTAGCGGGAGGCGGCAAAAACATTCAGTACTTC. Translation gives CASSVAGGGKNIQYF.